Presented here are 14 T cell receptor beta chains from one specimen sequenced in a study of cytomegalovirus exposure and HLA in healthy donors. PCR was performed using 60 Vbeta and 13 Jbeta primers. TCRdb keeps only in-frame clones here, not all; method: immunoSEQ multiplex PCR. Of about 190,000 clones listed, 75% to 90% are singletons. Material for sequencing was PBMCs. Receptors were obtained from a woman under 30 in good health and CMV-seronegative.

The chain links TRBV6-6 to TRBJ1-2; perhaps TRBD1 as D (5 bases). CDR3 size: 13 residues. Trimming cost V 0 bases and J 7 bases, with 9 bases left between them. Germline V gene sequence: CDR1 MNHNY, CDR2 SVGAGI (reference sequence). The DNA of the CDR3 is TGTGCCAGCAGTTACTCTAGGCAGGGTGGCTACACCTTC. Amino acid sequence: CASSYSRQGGYTF.

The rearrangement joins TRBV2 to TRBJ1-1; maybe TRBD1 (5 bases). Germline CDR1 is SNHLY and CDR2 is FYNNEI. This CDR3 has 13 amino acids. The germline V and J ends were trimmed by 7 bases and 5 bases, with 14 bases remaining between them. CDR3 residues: CASTTSGYTEAFF. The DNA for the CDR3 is TGTGCCAGCACCACATCAGGGTATACTGAAGCTTTCTTT.

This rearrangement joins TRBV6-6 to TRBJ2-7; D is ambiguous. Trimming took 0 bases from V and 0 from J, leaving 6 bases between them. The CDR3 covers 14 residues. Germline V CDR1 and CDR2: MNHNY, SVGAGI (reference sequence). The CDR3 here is CASSYSQNSYEQYF. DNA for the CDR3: TGTGCCAGCAGTTACTCCCAGAACTCCTACGAGCAGTACTTC.

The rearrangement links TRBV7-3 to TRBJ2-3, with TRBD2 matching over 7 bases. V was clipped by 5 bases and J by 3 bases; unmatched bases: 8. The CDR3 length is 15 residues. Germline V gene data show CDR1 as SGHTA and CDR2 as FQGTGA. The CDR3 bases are TGTGCCAGCAGCCCCCGAGGCGGGAGTACAGATACGCAGTATTTT. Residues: CASSPRGGSTDTQYF.

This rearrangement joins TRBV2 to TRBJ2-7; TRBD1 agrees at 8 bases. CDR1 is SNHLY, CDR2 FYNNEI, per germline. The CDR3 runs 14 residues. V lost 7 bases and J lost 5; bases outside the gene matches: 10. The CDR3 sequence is CASTLTGAGDEQYF. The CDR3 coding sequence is TGTGCCAGCACCTTGACAGGGGCAGGCGACGAGCAGTACTTC.

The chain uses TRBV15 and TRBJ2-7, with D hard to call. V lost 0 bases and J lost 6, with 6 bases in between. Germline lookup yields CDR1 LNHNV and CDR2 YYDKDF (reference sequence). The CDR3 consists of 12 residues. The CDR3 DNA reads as TGTGCCACCAGCAGAGACCCCCTCGAGCAGTACTTC. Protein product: CATSRDPLEQYF.

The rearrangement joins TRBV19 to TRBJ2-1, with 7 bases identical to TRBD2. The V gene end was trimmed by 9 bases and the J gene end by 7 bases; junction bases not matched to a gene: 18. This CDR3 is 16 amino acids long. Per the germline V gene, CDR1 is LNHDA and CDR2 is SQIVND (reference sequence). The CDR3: CASLPSAGESGNEQFF. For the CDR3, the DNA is TGTGCCAGCCTCCCAAGCGCGGGAGAATCGGGGAATGAGCAGTTCTTC.

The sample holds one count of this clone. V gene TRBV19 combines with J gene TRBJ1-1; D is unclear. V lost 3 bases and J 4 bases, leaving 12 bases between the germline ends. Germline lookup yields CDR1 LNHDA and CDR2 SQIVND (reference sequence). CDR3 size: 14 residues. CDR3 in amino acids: CASSISLGTTEAFF. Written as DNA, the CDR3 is TGTGCCAGTAGTATCAGTTTGGGCACCACTGAAGCTTTCTTT.

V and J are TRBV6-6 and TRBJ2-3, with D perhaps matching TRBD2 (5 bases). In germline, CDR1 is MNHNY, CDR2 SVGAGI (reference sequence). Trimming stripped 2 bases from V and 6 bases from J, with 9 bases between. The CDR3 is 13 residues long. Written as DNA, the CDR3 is TGTGCCAGCAGTTACGATAGCGCCGATACGCAGTATTTT. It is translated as CASSYDSADTQYF.

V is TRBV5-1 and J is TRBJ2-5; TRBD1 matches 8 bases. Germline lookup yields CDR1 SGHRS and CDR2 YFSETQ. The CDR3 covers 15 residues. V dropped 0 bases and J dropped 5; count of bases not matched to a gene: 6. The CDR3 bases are TGCGCCAGCAGCTTGGGGGCAGGGGACAGGGAGACCCAGTACTTC. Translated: CASSLGAGDRETQYF.

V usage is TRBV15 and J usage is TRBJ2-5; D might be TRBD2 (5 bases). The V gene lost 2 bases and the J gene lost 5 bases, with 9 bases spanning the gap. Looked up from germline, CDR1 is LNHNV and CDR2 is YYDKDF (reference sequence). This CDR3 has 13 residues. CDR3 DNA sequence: TGTGCCACCAGCAGATTTCAGCGGGAGACCCAGTACTTC. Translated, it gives CATSRFQRETQYF.

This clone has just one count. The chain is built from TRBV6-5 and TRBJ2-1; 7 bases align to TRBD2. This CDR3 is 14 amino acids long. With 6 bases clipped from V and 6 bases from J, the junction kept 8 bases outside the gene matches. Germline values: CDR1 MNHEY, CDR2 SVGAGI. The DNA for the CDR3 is TGTGCCAGCAGGTCCGGACTAGACGGCAATGAGCAGTTCTTC. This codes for CASRSGLDGNEQFF.

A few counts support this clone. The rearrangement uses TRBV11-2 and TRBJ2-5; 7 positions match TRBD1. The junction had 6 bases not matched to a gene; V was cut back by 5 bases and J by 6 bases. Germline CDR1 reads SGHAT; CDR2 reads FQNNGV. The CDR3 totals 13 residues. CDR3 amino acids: CASSIRGGQTQYF. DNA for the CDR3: TGTGCCAGCAGCATCAGAGGGGGCCAGACCCAGTACTTC.

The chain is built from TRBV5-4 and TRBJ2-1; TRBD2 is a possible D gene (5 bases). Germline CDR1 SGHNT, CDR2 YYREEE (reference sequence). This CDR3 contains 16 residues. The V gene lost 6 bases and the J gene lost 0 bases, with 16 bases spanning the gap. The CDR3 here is CASTGSFLSSYNEQFF. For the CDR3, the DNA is TGTGCCAGCACGGGGTCCTTCTTAAGCTCCTACAATGAGCAGTTCTTC.